The 26 T cell receptor beta chains presented below share a single source sample, sequenced in a study of cytomegalovirus exposure and HLA in healthy donors. Use of 60 Vbeta and 13 Jbeta primers characterized the PCR. The assay was immunoSEQ multiplex PCR, and TCRdb's table has in-frame clones only and misses some. The sample includes 200,000 or so clones, more than 80% of them seen just once. Sequencing was performed on PBMCs. The receptors originated from a woman between 45 and 60 years old in good health and CMV-seropositive.

There are a few counts of this clone. The chain uses TRBV11-2 and TRBJ1-2, with 7 nucleotides matching TRBD1. Trimming took 1 base from V and 0 from J; bases not matched to a gene: 5. This CDR3 contains 16 residues. CDR1 SGHAT and CDR2 FQNNGV come from the germline V gene. CDR3 DNA: TGTGCCAGCAGCTTAGTGGGTAGGGGGCCTAACTATGGCTACACCTTC. This translates into CASSLVGRGPNYGYTF. The whole variable domain, remainder taken from reference TRBV11-2 and TRBJ1-2, is EAGVAQSPRYKIIEKRQSVAFWCNPISGHATLYWYQQILGQGPKLLIQFQNNGVVDDSQLPKDRFSAERLKGVDSTLKIQPAKLEDSAVYLCASSLVGRGPNYGYTFGSGTRLTVV.

The rearrangement links TRBV5-1 to TRBJ2-2, with 8 positions matching TRBD2. Trimming removed 4 bases from V and 8 bases from J; junction bases left unmatched: 4. The germline V gene has CDR1 SGHRS and CDR2 YFSETQ. This CDR3 contains 13 residues. CDR3 DNA sequence: TGCGCCAGCAGCCCCGCGGGGGGAGGGGAGCTGTTTTTT. Amino acid sequence: CASSPAGGGELFF.

The chain recombines TRBV5-6 with TRBJ1-5; 11 bases match TRBD1. The trim removed 4 bases at V and 4 bases at J, leaving 10 bases unmatched. Germline V CDR1 and CDR2: SGHDT, YYEEEE. The CDR3 covers 17 residues. The CDR3 coding sequence is TGTGCCAGCAGCCCAGGACAGGGGGCGAATAGGAATCAGCCCCAGCATTTT. It translates to CASSPGQGANRNQPQHF.

This sequence joins TRBV6-5 and TRBJ2-7, with a weak D call TRBD1 (5 bases). The CDR3 covers 14 residues. V lost 6 bases and J lost 2, with 14 bases in between. Germline CDR1 is MNHEY and CDR2 is SVGAGI. The CDR3 spells CASRTLGVPYEQYF. As DNA, the CDR3 is TGTGCCAGCAGGACCCTAGGGGTTCCCTACGAGCAGTACTTC.

V is TRBV18 and J is TRBJ2-3; D remains unclear. Trimming removed 3 bases at V and 0 bases at J, with 4 bases between. This CDR3 is built from 13 residues. Germline V gives CDR1 KGHSH, CDR2 LQKENI. The CDR3 sequence is CASSPTSTDTQYF. The CDR3, as DNA: TGTGCCAGCTCACCTACTAGCACAGATACGCAGTATTTT.

This clone was observed a single time. The J gene is TRBJ1-1, the V gene TRBV9; the D is unclear. The germline CDR1 and CDR2 sequences are SGDLS and YYNGEE. The V and J ends lost 3 bases and 4 bases respectively, with 7 bases between them. There are 12 residues in the CDR3. In DNA, the CDR3 is TGTGCCAGCAGCGCATACGGCACTGAAGCTTTCTTT. This codes for CASSAYGTEAFF.

The rearrangement uses TRBV18 and TRBJ2-7; D possibly corresponds to TRBD1 (7 bases). V was pared by 4 bases and J by 4 bases, with 17 bases between. CDR3 length equals 15 residues. Germline V lookup: CDR1 KGHSH, CDR2 LQKENI. DNA for the CDR3: TGTGCCAGCTCACTTCGCGGGACAGAGAGTTACGAGCAGTACTTC. Protein: CASSLRGTESYEQYF. Together with reference TRBV18 and TRBJ2-7, the CDR3 gives the full variable domain: NAGVMQNPRHLVRRRGQEARLRCSPMKGHSHVYWYRQLPEEGLKFMVYLQKENIIDESGMPKERFSAEFPKEGPSILRIQQVVRGDSAAYFCASSLRGTESYEQYFGPGTRLTVT.

The J gene is TRBJ1-1, the V gene TRBV29-1; D not certain. Germline V gene lookup returns CDR1 SQVTM and CDR2 ANQGSEA. The CDR3 spans 13 residues. Between the trimmed V and J ends, which lost 8 bases and 4 bases, there was a span of 17 bases. The CDR3 nucleotides read TGCAGCTCTAAAGCCGGAGGTGGCACTGAAGCTTTCTTT. Translation gives CSSKAGGGTEAFF.

This chain links TRBV6-5 with TRBJ2-1; 10 positions agree with TRBD1. The CDR3 runs 16 residues. Trimming cost V 4 bases and J 4 bases; bases outside gene matches: 7. CDR1 is MNHEY and CDR2 is SVGAGI in the germline V gene. CDR3 in amino acids: CASSFGRDRGYNEQFF. The CDR3 DNA reads as TGTGCCAGCAGTTTTGGACGGGACAGGGGATACAATGAGCAGTTCTTC.

CDR3 sequence: CASSQDLRTAYGYTF. CDR3 bases: TGCGCCAGCAGCCAAGATTTGCGGACAGCCTATGGCTACACCTTC. The rearrangement uses TRBV4-3 and TRBJ1-2, with D perhaps TRBD1 (6 bases). Trimming pared 0 bases from V and 4 bases from J, leaving 12 bases between. The CDR3 spans 15 residues. CDR1 LGHNA and CDR2 YSLEER come from the germline V gene.

This chain uses TRBV28 with TRBJ2-5; D may be TRBD2 (7 bases). The CDR3 is 14 residues long. Trimming cost V 2 bases and J 4 bases, with 11 bases left between them. Germline assignment: CDR1 MDHEN and CDR2 SYDVKM. The CDR3 reads CASSLRGGPETQYF. CDR3 nucleotides: TGTGCCAGCAGTTTAAGGGGGGGCCCAGAGACCCAGTACTTC.

The chain links TRBV29-1 to TRBJ1-1, with a possible D match to TRBD1 (5 bases). This CDR3 region has 11 residues. The ends were cut back, 7 bases at V and 6 bases at J, with 12 bases in the middle. CDR1 SQVTM and CDR2 ANQGSEA come from the germline V gene. The CDR3 loop reads CSGRVGPEAFF. The CDR3 region has the DNA TGCAGCGGCAGGGTTGGGCCTGAAGCTTTCTTT.

The V and J genes are TRBV29-1 and TRBJ2-3, with D possibly TRBD1 on 6 matching bases. The V gene's germline CDR1 is SQVTM and CDR2 ANQGSEA. V was clipped by 3 bases and J by 4 bases, with 8 bases between them. This CDR3 contains 12 residues. CDR3 DNA: TGCAGCGTTGAGGGGGCTGCAGATACGCAGTATTTT. Translation: CSVEGAADTQYF.

The chain has TRBV2 and TRBJ2-3; D gene uncertain. CDR1 SNHLY and CDR2 FYNNEI come from the germline V gene. The CDR3 is 16 residues long. V was trimmed by 4 bases and J by 1 base, leaving 15 bases between them. The CDR3 bases are TGTGCCAGCAGTGGAGGAGACCGCCCGGGCACAGATACGCAGTATTTT. This sequence encodes CASSGGDRPGTDTQYF.

V and J are TRBV5-4 and TRBJ1-1; D is ambiguous. Trimming left V 4 bases short and J 0 bases short, with 10 bases between. CDR3 length: 14 amino acids. Germline V gene data show CDR1 as SGHNT and CDR2 as YYREEE (reference sequence). The CDR3 region has the DNA TGTGCCAGCAGCCCCGGACTGTTGAACACTGAAGCTTTCTTT. As protein: CASSPGLLNTEAFF.

The chain is built from TRBV4-2 and TRBJ2-1; D may be TRBD1 (5 bases). Trimming removed 1 base at V and 8 bases at J, with 6 bases between. Germline V lookup: CDR1 LGHNA, CDR2 YNFKEQ. The CDR3 covers 12 residues. CDR3 nucleotides: TGTGCCAGCAGCCAAGTCAGGGATGAGCAGTTCTTC. It codes for CASSQVRDEQFF.

This clone was counted a few times. V usage is TRBV2 and J usage is TRBJ2-3; D gene uncertain. CDR3 length equals 11 residues. The germline CDR1 and CDR2 sequences are SNHLY and FYNNEI. V was pared by 9 bases and J by 3 bases, with 7 bases between. In DNA, the CDR3 is TGTGCCAGTCTCAGGACAGATACGCAGTATTTT. It is translated as CASLRTDTQYF.

The CDR3, as DNA: TGTGCCAGCAGCCCCCGGACAGGGGCTGGAAACACCATATATTTT. Encoded protein: CASSPRTGAGNTIYF. The chain joins TRBV7-6 to TRBJ1-3; TRBD1 agrees at 9 bases. CDR3 size: 15 residues. With 5 bases clipped from V and 2 bases from J, the junction kept 4 bases outside the gene matches. Germline V CDR1 and CDR2: SGHVS, FNYEAQ.

The J gene is TRBJ1-1, the V gene TRBV18; weak D call: TRBD1 (6 bases). This CDR3 has 15 residues. Germline assignment: CDR1 KGHSH and CDR2 LQKENI. V was clipped by 4 bases and J by 4 bases, with 16 bases between them. CDR3 sequence (DNA): TGTGCCAGCTCACTAAACAGGGCCTCGGGCACTGAAGCTTTCTTT. Translating it yields CASSLNRASGTEAFF.

The V call is TRBV6-1, the J call TRBJ2-2, with TRBD2 matching 12 bases. V lost 4 bases and J lost 6; bases outside the gene matches: 15. The length of the CDR3 is 19 residues. Looked up from germline, CDR1 is MNHNS and CDR2 is SASEGT. The CDR3 loop is CASSGLAGAKTSFSGELFF. The CDR3 DNA reads TGTGCCAGCAGTGGACTAGCGGGGGCCAAAACGAGTTTCTCCGGGGAGCTGTTTTTT.

V and J are TRBV10-3 and TRBJ2-2, with 9 bases identical to TRBD1. CDR1 is ENHRY, CDR2 SYGVKD, per germline. This CDR3 is 13 amino acids long. The junction had 1 base not matched to a gene; V was cut back by 5 bases and J by 6 bases. The CDR3 here is CAISWDRAGELFF. In DNA form, the CDR3 reads TGTGCCATCAGTTGGGACAGGGCCGGGGAGCTGTTTTTT.

This clone has only a few counts. The chain uses TRBV2 and TRBJ2-6, with 10 bases matching TRBD2. Germline trimming cut 6 bases from V and 5 bases from J; bases unmatched to any gene: 7. CDR3 length: 16 residues. CDR1 is SNHLY and CDR2 is FYNNEI in the germline V gene. CDR3 DNA sequence: TGTGCCAGCAGCCCCCTAGCGGGGGTTCGGGCCAACGTCCTGACTTTC. This translates into CASSPLAGVRANVLTF.

The V call is TRBV19, the J call TRBJ1-1; 10 nucleotides match TRBD1. The CDR3 is 14 amino acids. V lost 6 bases to trimming and J lost 2 bases; unmatched junction nucleotides: 3. Germline lookup yields CDR1 LNHDA and CDR2 SQIVND (reference sequence). The CDR3 coding sequence is TGTGCCAGTAGAGGACAGGGGGTTAACACTGAAGCTTTCTTT. It translates to CASRGQGVNTEAFF.

V usage is TRBV5-1 and J usage is TRBJ2-1; D ambiguous. CDR1 and CDR2 (germline): SGHRS, YFSETQ. V lost 1 base, J lost 4 bases, and 6 bases lay in between. This CDR3 is 13 amino acids long. CDR3 DNA sequence: TGCGCCAGCAGCTTGAACAGATACAATGAGCAGTTCTTC. It is translated as CASSLNRYNEQFF.

The chain couples TRBV18 to TRBJ2-1, with 7 bases lining up with TRBD2. The CDR3 has 15 amino acids. V trimming: 6 bases; J trimming: 2 bases; junction bases outside the gene matches: 7. Per germline, CDR1 KGHSH and CDR2 LQKENI. The CDR3 region is CASSPGGPTYNEQFF. CDR3 bases: TGTGCCAGCTCCCCGGGGGGTCCGACCTACAATGAGCAGTTCTTC.

DNA of the CDR3: TGTGCCAGCAGTGAAACCCCAACATATGGCTACACCTTC. Translated, it gives CASSETPTYGYTF. The chain has TRBV6-1 and TRBJ1-2; D remains unclear. The CDR3 sequence is 13 residues long. V was pared by 2 bases and J by 5 bases, with 9 bases between. From germline, CDR1 is MNHNS and CDR2 SASEGT.